This TCR beta chain comes out of a study of post-analysis software for immune sequencing data. On the study more broadly: The disease courses spanned relapsing-remitting, secondary progressive and progressive-relapsing forms of multiple sclerosis. General study results and limits: The normalized Chao1 diversity of multiple sclerosis patients was significantly lower than that of controls. Relative to controls, patients had five TRBV segments at higher frequency, with TRBV5-6, TRBV5-1 and TRBV20-1 among these. When the samples were clustered directly with F measure, those that had been prepared in the same batch showed strong co-clustering.

The CDR3 covers 12 residues. Trimming pared 3 bases from V and 11 bases from J, leaving 8 bases between. The germline gives CDR1 MNHEY, CDR2 SMNVEV (reference sequence). Every TCR beta cDNA library bore unique molecular identifiers. Input of about 0.95 to 11 million T cells yielded a few hundred thousand cDNA molecules. TCRdb passed the PCR reads through MiXCR, listing each CDR3 protein once. The sample lists 650,000 to 900,000 distinct CDR3 sequences, around 42% occurring once. This clonotype has only a few counts. Antigen unknown. Material for sequencing was blood. The sequence was obtained from a girl aged 5 to 17 with multiple sclerosis. This chain links TRBV27 with TRBJ1-6; D gene ambiguous. CDR3: CASSFTGAPLHF. The CDR3 DNA sequence: TGTGCCAGCAGTTTTACGGGAGCACCCCTCCACTTT.